Each of the 9 T cell receptor beta chains below was sequenced from the same sample in a study of regulatory T cells in long-lasting Graves disease. The authors built TCR beta libraries using iRepertoire HTBI primers and Arm-PCR of CDR3 regions. TCRdb processed the multiplex PCR reads anew with MiXCR; each CDR3 protein has one entry. The table records about 290,000 distinct CDR3 sequences, 22% of them present only once. Time point indicated: persistent/refractory GD, antithyroid drugs over 5 years with positive TRAb. From RNA extracted from PBMCs, the TCR library was made. The specimen comprised peripheral blood mononuclear cells (PBMCs), sampled when the disease was refractory, from a patient treated with antithyroid drugs. Receptors originate from a female donor with Graves disease.

This clonotype was observed a few times. This chain uses TRBV7-2 with TRBJ2-7, with 11 positions matching TRBD2. Trimming removed 8 bases from V and 0 bases from J; junction bases left unmatched: 15. Germline V gene lookup returns CDR1 SGHTA and CDR2 FQGNSA. The CDR3 is made up of 18 amino acids. The CDR3 is CASGTSRLAGPSSYEQYF. The CDR3 region has the DNA TGTGCCAGCGGAACTTCCCGACTAGCGGGACCCTCCTCCTACGAGCAGTACTTC.

The rearrangement joins TRBV20-1 to TRBJ2-7, with 13 nucleotides matching TRBD2. The CDR3 runs to 15 residues. Germline values: CDR1 DFQATT, CDR2 SNEGSKA (reference sequence). Losses at the gene ends were 3 bases for V and 2 bases for J; bases not matched to a gene: 4. CDR3 sequence (DNA): TGCAGTGCTAGGCCGACTAGCGGGAGGACCTACGAGCAGTACTTC. Its translation: CSARPTSGRTYEQYF.

This clonotype was recorded at least ten times. The V gene is TRBV12-3 or TRBV12-4, the J gene TRBJ1-1, with D tentatively TRBD1 (6 bases). V shed 6 bases and J shed 6 bases, with 17 bases lying between them. This CDR3 spans 14 amino acids. CDR3 region: CASRRNRGSAEAFF. In nucleotides, the CDR3 is TGTGCCAGCAGACGGAATAGGGGGTCCGCTGAAGCTTTCTTT.

This clonotype showed up many times. The chain couples TRBV7-9 to TRBJ2-5, with unresolved D. The CDR3 loop spans 15 amino acids. The V end was cut by 4 bases, the J end by 2 bases, with 14 bases between. The germline gives CDR1 SEHNR, CDR2 FQNEAQ (reference sequence). This CDR3 reads CASSSGPMSQETQYF. CDR3 coding DNA: TGTGCCAGCAGCTCCGGACCGATGTCTCAAGAGACCCAGTACTTC.

This clonotype was counted only a few times. The CDR3 nucleotides are TGTGCCAGCGGACGACAGGGGGTTAACACTGAAGCTTTCTTT. This translates into CASGRQGVNTEAFF. The chain uses TRBV5-5 and TRBJ1-1, with TRBD1 matching over 9 bases. V gave up 7 bases and J gave up 2 bases; unmatched junction bases: 6. Germline lookup yields CDR1 SGHKS and CDR2 YYEKEE (reference sequence). The CDR3 runs 14 residues.

V gene TRBV6-1 combines with J gene TRBJ2-2; TRBD1 might be the D (6 bases). V was clipped by 11 bases and J by 2 bases, with 15 bases between them. Germline loops: CDR1 MNHNS, CDR2 SASEGT. The CDR3 covers 14 residues. CDR3 loop: CAGKRGGNTGELFF. The CDR3 nucleotides are TGTGCCGGCAAGCGAGGGGGAAACACCGGGGAGCTGTTTTTT.

This clonotype was picked up many times. The chain uses TRBV2 and TRBJ2-7; D is uncertain. The length of the CDR3 is 13 residues. V was pared by 10 bases and J by 4 bases, with 17 bases between. Germline lookup yields CDR1 SNHLY and CDR2 FYNNEI. The CDR3 sequence: CATCTFLGYEQYF. The DNA of the CDR3 is TGTGCCACTTGCACCTTTCTCGGGTACGAGCAGTACTTC.

This clonotype has just a few counts. V and J are TRBV27 and TRBJ2-4, with D maybe TRBD1 (7 bases). Trimming removed 2 bases from V and 7 bases from J, with 12 bases in between. This CDR3 has 14 amino acids. Per the germline V gene, CDR1 is MNHEY and CDR2 is SMNVEV (reference sequence). CDR3 amino acids: CASSLGGGGNIQYF. CDR3 bases: TGTGCCAGCAGTTTAGGAGGGGGCGGTAACATTCAGTACTTC.

This rearrangement joins TRBV3-1 to TRBJ1-1; a weak D match, TRBD1 (6 bases). The germline CDR1 and CDR2 sequences are LGHDT and YNNKEL (reference sequence). CDR3 size: 14 residues. Trimming removed 2 bases from V and 2 bases from J, with 9 bases in between. Written as DNA, the CDR3 is TGTGCCAGCAGCCAAATGGGGACAAACACTGAAGCTTTCTTT. This sequence encodes CASSQMGTNTEAFF.